This TCR beta chain was sequenced during a study of T cells in Graves' hyperthyroidism and ophthalmopathy. As for the study in general: The initial diagnosis was the point when peripheral blood was collected, ahead of any treatment. The study's findings and limits: Ophthalmopathy got predicted by the model a median about 6.5 months before its onset.

This clonotype was counted only a few times. Antigen: not known. Per the germline V gene, CDR1 is PRHDT and CDR2 is FYEKMQ (reference sequence). This CDR3 is 9 amino acids long. V lost 5 bases and J 8 bases, leaving 1 base between the germline ends. Amplification of TCR beta CDR3 regions used RNA as the template. Researchers ran a first-round RT-PCR on the TCR CDR3 using the HTBI primer set. TCRdb fed the multiplex PCR reads into MiXCR, producing one record per CDR3 protein. The data contain about 560,000 distinct CDR3 sequences, 16% of them singletons. The rearrangement links TRBV13 to TRBJ2-1; D remains ambiguous. The receptor comes from a woman aged 18-29 years with Graves' hyperthyroidism. Sequenced sample: blood. CDR3 in amino acids: CASSHEQFF. The CDR3 region has the DNA TGTGCCAGCAGCCATGAGCAGTTCTTC.